This T cell receptor (beta chain) was observed in a study of T cells in women clearing cervical HPV infection. About the study: No precancer developed; the control's incident HPV16 infection cleared within 12 months. Controls gave blood once infection was undetectable; cases at lesion identification. Case blood was drawn a median about 150 days after lesion detection.

Genomic DNA, averaging approximately 1,100 ng per sample, yielded TCR beta CDR3 via immunoSEQ. TCRdb's copy holds only in-frame clones and misses some; the assay was immunoSEQ multiplex PCR. This sample's table has about 23,000 clones. This CDR3 is 16 amino acids long. Germline trimming cut 0 bases from V and 5 bases from J; bases unmatched to any gene: 6. In germline, CDR1 is SGHRS, CDR2 YFSETQ. Details on this clone: The read ends 3 residues before the CDR3 terminus; that terminus is restored from the germline J gene.

This clonotype was sampled from a woman aged 18-70 years with a cervical HPV16 infection that either progressed to CIN3+ or cleared (not recorded which). The chain carries TRBV5-1 and TRBJ1-5; 9 nucleotides match TRBD1. The sample taken for sequencing was blood buffy coat. CDR3 residues: CASSLAGQGIDQPQHF. The sequenced CDR3 bases are TGCGCCAGCAGCTTGGCCGGACAGGGGATCGATCAGCCC.